These T cell receptor beta chains were read from a single sample in a study of OX40 agonist ivuxolimab in advanced cancers. The assay was immunoSEQ multiplex PCR, and TCRdb's table has in-frame clones only and misses some. This table holds about 44,000 clones, around 86% found once. Sequenced material: CD4+ or CD8+ T cells sorted from blood, taken in a trial of the OX40 agonist ivuxolimab. The receptor set was obtained from an adult with an advanced solid tumor such as melanoma, head and neck, liver or kidney cancer. CDR3s include the opening cysteine and the closing phenylalanine or tryptophan. The D gene is left open where the match is weak. Clone size is given for some rows only: seen once, a few or many times, or a class if the clone is expanded.

clone size: .; D gene: .; J gene: TRBJ1-6; V gene: TRBV30; CDR3 protein: CAWSVRGTTHSPLHF; CDR3 DNA: TGTGCCTGGAGTGTACGGGGGACAACGCATTCACCCCTCCACTTT
clone size: .; D gene: .; J gene: TRBJ1-5; V gene: TRBV28; CDR3 protein: CASSPSLQGDQPQHF; CDR3 DNA: TGTGCCAGCAGCCCAAGCCTACAGGGAGATCAGCCCCAGCATTTT
clone size: .; D gene: .; J gene: TRBJ1-1; V gene: TRBV7-9; CDR3 protein: CASSLVSGAATEAFF; CDR3 DNA: TGTGCCAGCAGCTTAGTGTCAGGGGCCGCCACTGAAGCTTTCTTT
clone size: .; D gene: .; J gene: TRBJ2-1; V gene: TRBV2; CDR3 protein: CASSESQEEDEQFF; CDR3 DNA: TGTGCCAGCAGTGAGTCGCAGGAGGAGGATGAGCAGTTCTTC
clone size: .; D gene: TRBD2; J gene: TRBJ2-1; V gene: TRBV19; CDR3 protein: CASSFRLAGGYEQFF; CDR3 DNA: TGTGCCAGTAGTTTCAGACTAGCGGGAGGCTATGAGCAGTTCTTC
clone size: .; D gene: .; J gene: TRBJ2-6; V gene: TRBV2; CDR3 protein: CASSEVRGGANVLTF; CDR3 DNA: TGTGCCAGCAGTGAAGTAAGGGGTGGGGCCAACGTCCTGACTTTC
clone size: few; D gene: .; J gene: TRBJ1-2; V gene: TRBV30; CDR3 protein: CAWSRVLDYGYTF; CDR3 DNA: TGTGCCTGGAGTCGGGTTCTGGACTATGGCTACACCTTC
clone size: .; D gene: .; J gene: TRBJ2-2; V gene: TRBV28; CDR3 protein: CASSFNIANTGELFF; CDR3 DNA: TGTGCCAGCAGTTTCAACATCGCGAACACCGGGGAGCTGTTTTTT
clone size: .; D gene: .; J gene: TRBJ2-5; V gene: TRBV19; CDR3 protein: CASSIGRVETQYF; CDR3 DNA: TGTGCCAGTAGTATAGGCAGGGTTGAGACCCAGTACTTC
clone size: .; D gene: TRBD2; J gene: TRBJ2-1; V gene: TRBV7-7; CDR3 protein: CASSLGTSGVDEQFF; CDR3 DNA: TGTGCTAGCAGCTTAGGAACTAGCGGGGTTGATGAGCAGTTCTTC